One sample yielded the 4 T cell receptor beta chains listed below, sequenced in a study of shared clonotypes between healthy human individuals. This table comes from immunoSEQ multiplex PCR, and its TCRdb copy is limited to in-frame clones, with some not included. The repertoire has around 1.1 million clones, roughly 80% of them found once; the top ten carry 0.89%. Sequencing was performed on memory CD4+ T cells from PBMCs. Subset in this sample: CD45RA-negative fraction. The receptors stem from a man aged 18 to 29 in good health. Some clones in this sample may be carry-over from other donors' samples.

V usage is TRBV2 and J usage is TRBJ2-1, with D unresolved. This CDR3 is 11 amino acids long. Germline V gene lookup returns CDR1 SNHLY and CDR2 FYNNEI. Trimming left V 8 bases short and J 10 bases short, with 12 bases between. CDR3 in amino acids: CASRFALEQFF. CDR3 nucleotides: TGTGCCAGCCGGTTTGCCCTGGAGCAGTTCTTC.

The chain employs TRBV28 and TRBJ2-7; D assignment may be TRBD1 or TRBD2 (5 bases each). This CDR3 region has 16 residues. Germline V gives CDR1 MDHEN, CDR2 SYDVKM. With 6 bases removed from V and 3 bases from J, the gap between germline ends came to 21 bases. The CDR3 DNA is TGTGCCAGCAGCCCCACGGGGTGGGACGGGTACTACGAGCAGTACTTC. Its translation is CASSPTGWDGYYEQYF.

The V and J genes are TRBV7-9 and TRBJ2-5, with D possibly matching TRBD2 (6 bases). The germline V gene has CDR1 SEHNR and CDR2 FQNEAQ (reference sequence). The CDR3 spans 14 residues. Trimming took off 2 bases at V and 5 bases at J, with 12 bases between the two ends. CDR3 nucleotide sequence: TGTGCCAGCAGCTTAACTAGTGGGGGGGAGACCCAGTACTTC. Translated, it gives CASSLTSGGETQYF.

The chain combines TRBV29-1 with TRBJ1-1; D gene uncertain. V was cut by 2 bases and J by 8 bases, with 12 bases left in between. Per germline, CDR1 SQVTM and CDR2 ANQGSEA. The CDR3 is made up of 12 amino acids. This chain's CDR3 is CSVESEGTEAFF. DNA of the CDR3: TGCAGCGTTGAATCTGAGGGAACGGAAGCTTTCTTT.